Included here is one T cell receptor (beta chain) sequence, with context. Its specificity is unknown. These data originate in a study of T cell repertoires in cytomegalovirus infection. Study in general: Used in the study were CMV epitopes, some recently identified and HLA-C-restricted, others well-studied and HLA-B-restricted. Both CMV infection and a matching HLA type were indicated by public TCR beta signatures. Points from the study as a whole: Across the ex vivo response, the dominant clonotypes were HLA-C-restricted CMV-specific TCR beta clonotypes.

The CDR3 has 16 residues. V lost 3 bases and J 3 bases, leaving 15 bases between the germline ends. The germline V gene has CDR1 SNHLY and CDR2 FYNNEI. One entry per CDR3 protein results from TCRdb running MiXCR on the reads. The table lists over 100,000 distinct CDR3 sequences, approximately 28% of them singletons. This receptor was obtained from a human donor in good health (CMV status not recorded). Some clones in this sample may be carry-over from other donors' samples. This chain joins TRBV2 and TRBJ1-5, with D possibly matching TRBD1 (5 bases). The sequencing used CD8+ T cells from cultured PBMCs, collected from culture after CMV antigen stimulation. In nucleotides, the CDR3 is TGTGCCAGCAGTGACCACCCTCAGGGTTCCAATCAGCCCCAGCATTTT. As protein: CASSDHPQGSNQPQHF.